A selection of T cell receptor beta chains follows, all from one sample in a study of T-cell memory formation after mild COVID-19. TCRdb itself ran the 5' RACE reads through MiXCR, one entry per CDR3 protein. The repertoire holds under 200,000 distinct CDR3 sequences, with 11% as singletons. The source material was PBMCs or a T cell subset sorted from them (not recorded which). The receptors originated from a man aged 18 to 30 who had mild COVID-19 (a few samples of this study predate the infection). Cell type and time point are not known. Both conserved end residues are part of each CDR3. A D gene is named only where the DNA matches it firmly. Not all rows give a size; the values are once, few, many and, for expanded clones, a class.

>TRBD1|TRBJ2-5|-|TRBV19|14
CASSLGTGQETQYF
TGTGCCAGTAGTCTCGGGACAGGGCAAGAGACCCAGTACTTC
>-|TRBJ1-3|-|TRBV20-1|15
CSARAGADSGNTIYF
TGCAGTGCTAGAGCAGGGGCCGACTCTGGAAACACCATATATTTT
>TRBD1|TRBJ2-3|few|TRBV20-1|13
CSARDRATDTQYF
TGCAGTGCCCGGGACAGGGCCACAGATACGCAGTATTTT
>-|TRBJ2-1|few|TRBV5-1|15
CASCVGAATINEQFF
TGCGCCAGCTGCGTGGGGGCAGCGACTATCAATGAGCAGTTCTTC
>TRBD1|TRBJ2-7|few|TRBV19|13
CASSMGQLYEQYF
TGTGCCAGTAGCATGGGACAGCTATACGAGCAGTACTTC
>-|TRBJ2-7|few|TRBV6-2/TRBV6-3|11
CASSDSYEQYF
TGTGCCAGCAGTGATTCCTACGAGCAGTACTTC
>TRBD1|TRBJ2-4|many|TRBV6-5|13
CASRDRAKNIQYF
TGTGCCAGCAGGGACAGGGCCAAAAACATTCAGTACTTC
>-|TRBJ1-2|-|TRBV24-1|15
CATSGPGPMGYGYTF
TGTGCCACCAGTGGGCCGGGACCGATGGGCTATGGCTACACCTTC
>TRBD1|TRBJ1-1|few|TRBV3-1|14
CASSLRQGGTEAFF
TGTGCCAGCAGCCTACGACAGGGAGGCACTGAAGCTTTCTTT
>-|TRBJ2-3|-|TRBV27|18
CASSNPIAAPSTADTQYF
TGTGCCAGCAGTAACCCGATAGCCGCTCCTAGCACCGCAGATACGCAGTATTTT